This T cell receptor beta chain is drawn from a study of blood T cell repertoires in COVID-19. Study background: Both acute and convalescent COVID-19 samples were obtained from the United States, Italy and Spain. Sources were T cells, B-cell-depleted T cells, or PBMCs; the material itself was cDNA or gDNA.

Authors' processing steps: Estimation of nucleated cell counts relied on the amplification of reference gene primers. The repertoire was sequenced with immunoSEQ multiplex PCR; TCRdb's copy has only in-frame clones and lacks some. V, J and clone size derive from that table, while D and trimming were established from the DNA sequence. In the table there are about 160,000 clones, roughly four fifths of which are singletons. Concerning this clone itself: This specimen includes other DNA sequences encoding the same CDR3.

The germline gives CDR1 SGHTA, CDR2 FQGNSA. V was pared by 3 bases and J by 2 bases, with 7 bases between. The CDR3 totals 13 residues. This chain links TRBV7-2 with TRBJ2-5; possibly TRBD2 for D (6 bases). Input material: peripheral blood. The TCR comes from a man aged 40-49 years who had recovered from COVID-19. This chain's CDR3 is CASSLGLQETQYF. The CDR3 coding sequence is TGTGCCAGCAGCTTGGGACTTCAAGAGACCCAGTACTTC.